This TCR beta chain was identified in a study of PD-1 blockade in classical Hodgkin lymphoma (dated by TCRdb to 2019 to 2021). Background for the entire study: The study used CyTOF and TCR beta sequencing to define a peripheral blood immune signature of response to PD-1 blockade in classical Hodgkin lymphoma.

The CDR3 holds 16 amino acids from the cysteine to the phenylalanine. Solely the CDR3 DNA is kept, with 48 bases framed from the first base. In the case of this clone: No cognate antigen has been identified for it. No per-base quality is available; no much larger clone lies one base away.

The Qiagen DNeasy kit was used to extract genomic DNA from unsorted PBMCs and from the negatively selected CD4+ and CD8+ fractions. Using primers that anneal to V and J segments, immunoSEQ multiplex PCR amplified the TCR beta CDR3 regions. Amplification bias was minimized using a synthetic immune receptor repertoire, and residual bias was removed computationally after sequencing. In the paper's pipeline: Custom Python scripts were used to quantify repertoire diversity as the Shannon entropy index. Unsorted, CD4+ and CD8+ repertoires were analyzed separately, except for combined analyses in which CD4+ and CD8+ sequences were merged in silico. TCRdb re-hosts the immuneACCESS table, in-frame sequences only. Its copies lack some clones; in the studies checked, an unresolved V gene accounts for under half of them, and the cause for the rest is not known. The DNA gave D and trimming, while V, J and clone size come from that table. The sample yields about 34,000 clones; around 88% were counted once. The leading ten clones occupy under 0.25% of the sample.

The paper as a whole reports these results and caveats: The study covered only a single clinical trial cohort, and the causes of the repertoire differences, possibly disease activity or prior therapy, were still not defined. Baseline TCR diversity was reported to be lower in newly diagnosed patients than in healthy donors, and even lower in relapsed/refractory patients.

The time point label here, explained by the study, means: newly diagnosed, previously untreated cHL patient sample. CD4+ T cells were purified from thawed PBMCs by magnetic negative selection with a Miltenyi CD4+ T cell isolation kit. PBMCs from patients with newly diagnosed, previously untreated classical Hodgkin lymphoma were sequenced as a comparison group for the relapsed/refractory trial patients. After peripheral blood was drawn into 8 mL Vacutainer Cell Preparation Tubes, PBMCs were isolated by centrifugation and then cryopreserved. Purified CD4+ and CD8+ fractions were prepared only for cases with an additional available PBMC sample. Magnetically labelled cells were removed on LS columns in a quadroMACS separator, and the flow-through was collected as the purified fraction.

The sample comprised CD4+ T cells from blood. Rearrangement joined TRBV21-1 to TRBJ2-7; the table's D call of TRBD2 was not tested on the DNA. TRBV21-1 has pseudogene status. The TCR sequence derives from a human donor with classical Hodgkin lymphoma. CDR3 reads: CASSKGYSFRRYEQYF. The nucleotide sequence reads as follows: TGTGCCAGCAGCAAAGGCTATAGCTTCCGCCGATACGAGCAGTACTTC.